The clone carrying this T cell receptor beta chain was observed a few times. The source of the sample is a study of blood T cell repertoires in COVID-19. Turning to the study itself: There were acute and convalescent COVID-19 samples, and they came from the United States, Italy and Spain.

Deletions cut 5 bases from V and 5 bases from J, with 10 bases between. The CDR3 covers 13 residues. Germline CDR1 and CDR2: SGHNT and YENEEA. TCRdb's table, derived via immunoSEQ multiplex PCR, lists solely in-frame clones and lacks some. The sample gives fewer than 300,000 clones, roughly 90% of which show up once; approximately 12% is in the top ten. The source is a young woman with COVID-19, enrolled during active disease. The V and J genes are TRBV11-3 and TRBJ2-1; D ambiguous. What was sequenced was peripheral blood. The chain's CDR3 is CASSQRSNNEQFF. The CDR3 bases are TGTGCCAGCAGCCAGCGTTCAAACAATGAGCAGTTCTTC.